This T cell receptor (beta chain) is from a study of spatial heterogeneity in lung cancer. Sample time point: sample taken at primary tumor resection. Sequencing of whole RNA from tumor, nontumor lung or frozen PBMC involved no sorting. Germline V gene sequence: CDR1 MDHEN, CDR2 SYDVKM. CDR3 size: 15 residues. With V trimmed by 8 bases and J by 2 bases, 8 bases remained unmatched. Overall study results and limits: Expanded intratumoral alpha and beta TCR counts tracked tumor mutation counts.

This clonotype was counted a single time. No antigen is known for it. This clone may be a read error of a much larger clone one base away. MiXCR was run by TCRdb on the 5' RACE reads, yielding one entry per CDR3 protein. The sample consists of about 20,000 distinct CDR3 sequences, roughly 15% of them appearing once. The sequence was obtained from a female donor with early-stage non-small cell lung cancer. This rearrangement joins TRBV28 to TRBJ2-1, with 8 bases matching TRBD2. The sequences come from lung tumor tissue, collected at surgery. The CDR3 loop reads CASDPNGRAYNEQFF. CDR3 bases: TGTGCCAGCGACCCTAACGGGAGGGCCTACAATGAGCAGTTCTTC. The full variable domain, rest sourced from reference TRBV28 and TRBJ2-1, is DVKVTQSSRYLVKRTGEKVFLECVQDMDHENMFWYRQDPGLGLRLIYFSYDVKMKEKGDIPEGYSVSREKKERFSLILESASTNQTSMYLCASDPNGRAYNEQFFGPGTRLTVL.